The rows below give T cell receptor beta chains drawn from one sample of a study of T cell responses to AZD1222 COVID-19 vaccine. The data were produced by immunoSEQ multiplex PCR, yet TCRdb's version contains in-frame clones alone and is incomplete. The profile covers 90,000 to 120,000 clones, with around 87% appearing a single time and roughly 4.3% taken by the ten largest. Sequencing used peripheral blood, obtained on day 0 of AZD1222 vaccination. Source of these receptors: an adult in good health. The CDR3 runs from the conserved cysteine through the conserved F or W. The order of the fields is J gene, V gene, D gene, clone size, CDR3 protein, CDR3 DNA. The D gene is left open where the match is weak. Where a row states a size, it is once, few, many or the class of an expanded clone; other rows omit it.

TRBJ1-2,TRBV5-1,NA,NA,CASSLGTAGMDGYTF,TGCGCCAGCAGCTTGGGGACAGCAGGGATGGATGGCTACACCTTC
TRBJ1-1,TRBV2,NA,NA,CASSEQQSEAFF,TGTGCCAGCAGTGAACAACAATCTGAAGCTTTCTTT
TRBJ2-5,TRBV7-7,TRBD2,NA,CASSLRAGGAQETQYF,TGTGCCAGCAGCTTAAGGGCGGGGGGGGCCCAAGAGACCCAGTACTTC
TRBJ1-2,TRBV18,TRBD1,few,CASSPGQGGYTF,TGTGCCAGCTCACCAGGACAGGGGGGCTACACCTTC
TRBJ2-7,TRBV11-2,TRBD1,NA,CASSLEWTGVYF,TGTGCCAGCAGCTTAGAATGGACAGGGGTGTACTTC
TRBJ1-6,TRBV19,NA,NA,CASSGGRPSPLHF,TGTGCCAGTAGCGGGGGGCGCCCATCACCCCTCCACTTT
TRBJ2-1,TRBV18,NA,NA,CASSPVVARSYNEQFF,TGTGCCAGCTCACCTGTGGTAGCGAGATCCTACAATGAGCAGTTCTTC
TRBJ1-4,TRBV2,NA,NA,CASSQGAANNEKLFF,TGTGCCAGCAGTCAAGGGGCAGCTAATAATGAAAAACTGTTTTTT
TRBJ2-1,TRBV7-6,NA,few,CASSLVGAPNEQFF,TGTGCCAGCAGCTTAGTGGGGGCCCCCAATGAGCAGTTCTTC
TRBJ1-2,TRBV5-1,TRBD1,NA,CASSPTGENYGYTF,TGCGCCAGCAGTCCTACAGGGGAAAACTATGGCTACACCTTC
TRBJ1-6,TRBV19,TRBD1,NA,CASSTPGQSSYNSPLHF,TGTGCCAGTAGTACTCCGGGACAGAGCTCCTATAATTCACCCCTCCACTTT
TRBJ2-5,TRBV3-1/TRBV3-2,TRBD2,NA,CASSTSGSRYQETQYF,TGTGCCAGCAGCACTAGCGGGAGTAGGTACCAAGAGACCCAGTACTTC
TRBJ1-2,TRBV5-4,NA,NA,CASSSRDVYGYTF,TGTGCCAGCAGCTCCCGGGACGTCTATGGCTACACCTTC
TRBJ1-5,TRBV4-1,NA,NA,CASSEQGNNQPQHF,TGCGCCAGCAGTGAGCAGGGGAACAATCAGCCCCAGCATTTT
TRBJ1-1,TRBV12-3/TRBV12-4,NA,NA,CASRPEKNTEAFF,TGTGCCAGCAGACCTGAAAAGAACACTGAAGCTTTCTTT
TRBJ2-7,TRBV4-3,TRBD2,few,CASSQDYTSGGYEQYF,TGCGCCAGCAGCCAAGATTATACTAGCGGGGGCTACGAGCAGTACTTC
TRBJ2-7,TRBV28,TRBD2,NA,CASRGLAGGPDF,TGTGCCAGCAGGGGACTAGCGGGAGGGCCTGACTTC
TRBJ1-1,TRBV4-3,TRBD1,NA,CASSLTGGTEAFF,TGCGCCAGCAGCCTGACAGGGGGAACTGAAGCTTTCTTT
TRBJ2-3,TRBV5-5,TRBD2,NA,CASSWTSGPTDTQYF,TGTGCCAGCAGTTGGACTAGCGGCCCCACAGATACGCAGTATTTT
TRBJ1-2,TRBV28,NA,once,CASNFRATREYGYTF,TGTGCCAGCAATTTCCGGGCCACCAGGGAATACGGCTACACCTTC
TRBJ2-3,TRBV19,TRBD1,NA,CASSHRTGLTADTQYF,TGTGCCAGTAGTCATAGGACAGGGTTGACGGCAGATACGCAGTATTTT
TRBJ1-1,TRBV19,NA,NA,CASSIEGLNTEAFF,TGTGCCAGTAGTATAGAGGGGTTGAACACTGAAGCTTTCTTT
TRBJ1-3,TRBV9,NA,once,CASSTGEGFGNTIYF,TGTGCCAGCAGCACCGGGGAGGGGTTTGGAAACACCATATATTTT
TRBJ1-5,TRBV29-1,NA,NA,CSVGRGGNQPQHF,TGCAGCGTTGGTCGGGGGGGAAATCAGCCCCAGCATTTT
TRBJ2-3,TRBV5-4,NA,NA,CASSFSLGSTDTQYF,TGTGCCAGCAGCTTCAGCCTAGGGTCCACAGATACGCAGTATTTT
TRBJ1-5,TRBV19,NA,NA,CASSVQGGSYQPQHF,TGTGCCAGTAGTGTACAGGGAGGCTCCTATCAGCCCCAGCATTTT
TRBJ2-3,TRBV6-5,TRBD1,NA,CASGQGATDTQYF,TGTGCCAGCGGGCAGGGGGCTACAGATACGCAGTATTTT
TRBJ2-3,TRBV12-3/TRBV12-4,NA,NA,CATNRADTQYF,TGTGCCACCAATCGCGCAGATACGCAGTATTTT
TRBJ2-6,TRBV15,NA,NA,CATSRDLSGANVLTF,TGTGCCACCAGCAGAGACCTCTCTGGGGCCAACGTCCTGACTTTC
TRBJ1-3,TRBV2,TRBD1,NA,CASSERDSPPGNTIYF,TGTGCCAGCAGTGAGAGGGACAGCCCTCCTGGAAACACCATATATTTT
TRBJ1-2,TRBV6-5,TRBD1,NA,CASSYSSGGNYGYTF,TGTGCCAGCAGTTACTCGTCAGGGGGCAACTATGGCTACACCTTC